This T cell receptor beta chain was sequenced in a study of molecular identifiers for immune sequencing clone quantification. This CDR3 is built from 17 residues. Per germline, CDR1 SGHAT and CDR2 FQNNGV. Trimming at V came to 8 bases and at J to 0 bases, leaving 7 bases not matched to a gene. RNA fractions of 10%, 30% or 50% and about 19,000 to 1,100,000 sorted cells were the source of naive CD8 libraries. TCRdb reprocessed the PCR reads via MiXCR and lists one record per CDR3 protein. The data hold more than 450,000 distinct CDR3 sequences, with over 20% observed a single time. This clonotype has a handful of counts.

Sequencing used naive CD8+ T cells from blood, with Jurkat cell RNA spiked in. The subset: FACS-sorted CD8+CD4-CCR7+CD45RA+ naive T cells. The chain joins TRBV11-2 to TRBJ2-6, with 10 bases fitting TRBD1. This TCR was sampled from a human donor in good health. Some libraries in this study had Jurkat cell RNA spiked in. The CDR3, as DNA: TGTGCCAGCCGGGACAGGGGAGATGGCTCTGGGGCCAACGTCCTGACTTTC. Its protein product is CASRDRGDGSGANVLTF.